Listed here is a single TCR beta chain. The data derive from a study of OX40 agonist ivuxolimab in advanced cancers. Study details: From roughly 23 to 85 years was the age range, with a mean of around 56 years, and 70% to 85% were male.

The repertoire was sequenced with immunoSEQ multiplex PCR; TCRdb's copy has only in-frame clones and lacks some. The sample gives 75,000 to 100,000 clones, 85% to 90% of which show up once; around 1.8% is in the top ten. This CDR3 contains 14 residues. Trimming cost V 3 bases and J 5 bases, with 13 bases left between them. CDR1 is GTSNPN, CDR2 SVGIG, per germline (reference sequence). This TCR was sampled from an adult with an advanced solid tumor such as melanoma, head and neck, liver or kidney cancer. This rearrangement joins TRBV30 to TRBJ1-4; D ambiguous. The source material was CD4+ or CD8+ T cells sorted from blood, sampled in a trial of the OX40 agonist ivuxolimab. The CDR3 spells CAWSRNVENEKLFF. The CDR3 DNA reads as TGTGCCTGGAGCCGCAACGTGGAGAATGAAAAACTGTTTTTT.